These 22 T cell receptor beta chains were all obtained from the same sample, sequenced in a study of blood T cell repertoires in COVID-19. Here immunoSEQ multiplex PCR was the method, and the copy in TCRdb shows in-frame clones only, minus some. Among approximately 310,000 clones listed, about nine tenths were seen once. Sequenced sample: peripheral blood. The source of these receptors is a man aged 50-60 years with active or convalescent COVID-19.

The chain combines TRBV14 with TRBJ2-3; no clear D gene. V was cut by 1 base and J by 2 bases, with 10 bases left in between. CDR1 is SGHDN and CDR2 is FVKESK in the germline V gene. The CDR3 runs to 15 residues. As DNA, the CDR3 is TGTGCCAGCAGCCAAGGCGGCACCCCCACAGATACGCAGTATTTT. This encodes CASSQGGTPTDTQYF.

The rearrangement links TRBV6-1 to TRBJ2-3, with TRBD2 matching 9 bases. V gave up 0 bases and J gave up 6 bases; unmatched junction bases: 4. The CDR3 is 15 residues long. Germline V gene lookup returns CDR1 MNHNS and CDR2 SASEGT. In DNA form, the CDR3 reads TGTGCCAGCAGTGAAGCGCGGGGGGGCCGGGATACGCAGTATTTT. This sequence encodes CASSEARGGRDTQYF.

The sample holds one count of this clone. The DNA of the CDR3 is TGTGCCAGTAGTATTAGCGGGATGTATGAGCAGTTCTTC. Its translation: CASSISGMYEQFF. The chain recombines TRBV19 with TRBJ2-1, with 8 bases fitting TRBD2. V was pared by 3 bases and J by 8 bases, with 3 bases of the junction left unmatched. Per the germline V gene, CDR1 is LNHDA and CDR2 is SQIVND (reference sequence). The CDR3 extends over 13 amino acids.

This clone was found once. The CDR3 DNA reads TGTGCCAGCAGGGGGGCAAACACTGAAGCTTTCTTT. It codes for CASRGANTEAFF. V usage is TRBV2 and J usage is TRBJ1-1; TRBD1 might be the D (6 bases). This CDR3 has 12 amino acids. Trimming pared 6 bases from V and 2 bases from J, leaving 7 bases between. Germline V gene sequence: CDR1 SNHLY, CDR2 FYNNEI.

The rearrangement links TRBV18 to TRBJ1-4; a possible D gene is TRBD1 (6 bases). CDR1 is KGHSH, CDR2 LQKENI, per germline. The CDR3 spans 15 residues. The V and J ends lost 3 bases and 7 bases respectively, with 15 bases between them. CDR3 bases: TGTGCCAGCTCACCGGGGCACAGGGACGTTGAAAAACTGTTTTTT. Residues: CASSPGHRDVEKLFF. The entire variable domain, with the rest obtained from reference TRBV18 and TRBJ1-4, is as follows: NAGVMQNPRHLVRRRGQEARLRCSPMKGHSHVYWYRQLPEEGLKFMVYLQKENIIDESGMPKERFSAEFPKEGPSILRIQQVVRGDSAAYFCASSPGHRDVEKLFFGSGTQLSVL.

The chain joins TRBV30 to TRBJ1-4, with D maybe TRBD1 (5 bases). V was cut by 5 bases and J by 3 bases, with 13 bases left in between. Germline V gives CDR1 GTSNPN, CDR2 SVGIG (reference sequence). This CDR3 region has 14 residues. CDR3 coding DNA: TGTGCCTGGGGACGCGGGGGGGCTAATGAAAAACTGTTTTTT. Its protein is CAWGRGGANEKLFF.

V usage is TRBV2 and J usage is TRBJ1-6; no firm D call. The CDR3 runs 14 residues. Germline assignment: CDR1 SNHLY and CDR2 FYNNEI. V lost 2 bases to trimming and J lost 10 bases, with 12 bases between them. CDR3 in DNA: TGTGCCAGCAGTGAATTAGTGGAGGGATCACCCCTCCACTTT. This codes for CASSELVEGSPLHF.

This sequence joins TRBV5-1 and TRBJ2-5; 10 nucleotides line up with TRBD1. V gave up 4 bases and J gave up 3 bases; unmatched junction bases: 3. The CDR3 covers 14 residues. Germline V lookup: CDR1 SGHRS, CDR2 YFSETQ. CDR3 bases: TGCGCCAGCAGCACCGGGACAGGGGAAGAGACCCAGTACTTC. Protein: CASSTGTGEETQYF. The complete variable domain, with remaining parts taken from reference TRBV5-1 and TRBJ2-5, reads KAGVTQTPRYLIKTRGQQVTLSCSPISGHRSVSWYQQTPGQGLQFLFEYFSETQRNKGNFPGRFSGRQFSNSRSEMNVSTLELGDSALYLCASSTGTGEETQYFGPGTRLLVL.

V is TRBV11-1 and J is TRBJ2-2, with 7 bases identical to TRBD1. The CDR3 covers 15 residues. Germline loops: CDR1 SGHAT, CDR2 FQDESV (reference sequence). The V gene end was trimmed by 5 bases and the J gene end by 5 bases; junction bases not matched to a gene: 8. Written as DNA, the CDR3 is TGTGCCAGCAGCGACTCGACAGGGCGGACCGGGGAGCTGTTTTTT. Translated, it gives CASSDSTGRTGELFF. Based on the CDR3 plus reference TRBV11-1 and TRBJ2-2, the full variable domain is EAEVAQSPRYKITEKSQAVAFWCDPISGHATLYWYRQILGQGPELLVQFQDESVVDDSQLPKDRFSAERLKGVDSTLKIQPAELGDSAMYLCASSDSTGRTGELFFGEGSRLTVL.

V and J are TRBV27 and TRBJ2-3; possible D gene TRBD1, 6 bases. The germline V gene encodes CDR1 MNHEY and CDR2 SMNVEV (reference sequence). The CDR3 covers 20 residues. V was clipped by 6 bases and J by 0 bases, with 28 bases between them. The CDR3 region is CASRRRTARYGRVSTDTQYF. CDR3 DNA sequence: TGTGCCAGCAGACGCAGGACAGCCCGCTATGGTAGGGTGAGCACAGATACGCAGTATTTT.

This clone was seen once. The chain recombines TRBV24-1 with TRBJ2-5; 12 bases line up with TRBD1. The ends lost 5 bases at V and 5 bases at J; junction bases unmatched: 5. CDR3 length: 15 residues. CDR1 and CDR2 from the germline V gene are KGHDR and SFDVKD. This chain's CDR3 is CATSGGQGAPETQYF. The CDR3 region has the DNA TGTGCCACCAGTGGGGGACAGGGGGCGCCTGAGACCCAGTACTTC.

V is TRBV10-1 and J is TRBJ2-2; a possible D gene is TRBD1 (5 bases). CDR3 length: 15 residues. Germline-derived CDR1 and CDR2 are WNHNN and SYGVQD (reference sequence). The ends were cut back, 2 bases at V and 5 bases at J, with 12 bases in the middle. CDR3 sequence reads: CASSENPGNTGELFF. The CDR3 DNA reads TGCGCCAGCAGTGAGAACCCAGGGAATACCGGGGAGCTGTTTTTT.

V is TRBV28 and J is TRBJ2-2; 9 bases are a match to TRBD1. The CDR3 runs to 15 residues. The germline gives CDR1 MDHEN, CDR2 SYDVKM. V lost 6 bases, J lost 3 bases, and 5 bases stayed unmatched. This CDR3 reads CASSTGGADTGELFF. CDR3 nucleotide sequence: TGTGCCAGCAGCACAGGGGGCGCCGACACCGGGGAGCTGTTTTTT.

The CDR3 loop reads CASSLNSAGEYNEQFF. The CDR3 nucleotides are TGTGCCAGCAGTTTAAACTCGGCGGGAGAGTACAATGAGCAGTTCTTC. V gene TRBV27 combines with J gene TRBJ2-1; 7 bases fit TRBD2. Trimming cost V 2 bases and J 4 bases; bases outside gene matches: 8. The CDR3 totals 16 residues. Germline V CDR1 and CDR2: MNHEY, SMNVEV (reference sequence).

This chain joins TRBV5-1 and TRBJ2-1, with 7 bases matching TRBD2. Germline CDR1 and CDR2: SGHRS and YFSETQ. Trimming at V came to 0 bases and at J to 6 bases, leaving 9 bases not matched to a gene. The CDR3 runs to 16 residues. CDR3 bases: TGCGCCAGCAGCTTGGACGGCGGGAGCGAGCTCAATGAGCAGTTCTTC. Its protein is CASSLDGGSELNEQFF.

The chain recombines TRBV5-6 with TRBJ1-6, with 8 bases identical to TRBD1. This CDR3 has 13 residues. Germline CDR1 is SGHDT and CDR2 is YYEEEE. The trim removed 4 bases at V and 9 bases at J, leaving 3 bases unmatched. In DNA form, the CDR3 reads TGTGCCAGCAGCGCGGACAGGGTTTCACCCCTCCACTTT. Translated: CASSADRVSPLHF.

CDR3 in amino acids: CASSQNMGHQETQYF. DNA of the CDR3: TGTGCCAGCAGCCAAAACATGGGCCACCAAGAGACCCAGTACTTC. The chain recombines TRBV7-2 with TRBJ2-5; no clear D gene. Looked up from germline, CDR1 is SGHTA and CDR2 is FQGNSA. V was clipped by 5 bases and J by 0 bases, with 13 bases between them. The CDR3 extends over 15 amino acids.

This sequence joins TRBV20-1 and TRBJ1-2, with D hard to call. The ends were cut back, 3 bases at V and 2 bases at J, with 10 bases in the middle. This CDR3 region has 13 residues. Germline assignment: CDR1 DFQATT and CDR2 SNEGSKA (reference sequence). The CDR3 here is CSASSVKNYGYTF. The CDR3 DNA sequence: TGCAGTGCTAGTTCAGTTAAAAACTATGGCTACACCTTC.

This clone was picked up one time. The chain recombines TRBV30 with TRBJ1-1, with TRBD1 matching 8 bases. V was pared by 3 bases and J by 7 bases, with 7 bases of the junction left unmatched. The CDR3 consists of 13 residues. The germline V gene has CDR1 GTSNPN and CDR2 SVGIG (reference sequence). The CDR3 sequence: CAWRAPGTGEAFF. The DNA for the CDR3 is TGTGCCTGGAGGGCCCCCGGGACAGGTGAAGCTTTCTTT.

The chain employs TRBV5-1 and TRBJ1-4; possibly TRBD1 for D (5 bases). The CDR3 contains 16 residues. V was pared by 0 bases and J by 4 bases, with 13 bases between. CDR1 and CDR2 from the germline V gene are SGHRS and YFSETQ. CDR3 protein: CASSLGTPGLNEKLFF. The DNA for the CDR3 is TGCGCCAGCAGCTTGGGGACTCCGGGACTTAATGAAAAACTGTTTTTT.

About this clone itself: Compared with germline, one end of the junction differs, possibly owing to a read error. The chain has TRBV7-7 and TRBJ1-2, with a weak D call TRBD1 (6 bases). This CDR3 region has 14 residues. Germline V CDR1 and CDR2: SSHAT, FNYEAQ (reference sequence). The CDR3 DNA sequence: TGTGCTAGCAGCTTAGAACAGGGAGCCTATGGCTACACCTTC. Its translation is CASSLEQGAYGYTF.

The sample holds one count of this clone. V is TRBV28 and J is TRBJ1-2; D not resolved. The germline gives CDR1 MDHEN, CDR2 SYDVKM. This CDR3 is 13 amino acids long. The V and J ends lost 7 bases and 0 bases respectively, with 9 bases between them. CDR3 nucleotides: TGTGCCAGCACCCTAACAGCTAACTATGGCTACACCTTC. Amino acid sequence: CASTLTANYGYTF.